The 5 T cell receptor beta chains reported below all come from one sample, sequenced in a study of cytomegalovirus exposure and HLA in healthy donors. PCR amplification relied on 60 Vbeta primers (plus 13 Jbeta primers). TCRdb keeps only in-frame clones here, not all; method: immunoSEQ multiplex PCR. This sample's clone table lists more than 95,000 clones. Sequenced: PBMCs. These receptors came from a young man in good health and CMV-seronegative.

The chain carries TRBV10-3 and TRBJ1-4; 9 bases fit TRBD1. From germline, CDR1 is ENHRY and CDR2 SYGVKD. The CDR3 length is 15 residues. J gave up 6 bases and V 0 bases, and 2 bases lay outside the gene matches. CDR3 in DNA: TGTGCCATCAGTGAGTCGACAGGGGGTTATGAAAAACTGTTTTTT. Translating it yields CAISESTGGYEKLFF.

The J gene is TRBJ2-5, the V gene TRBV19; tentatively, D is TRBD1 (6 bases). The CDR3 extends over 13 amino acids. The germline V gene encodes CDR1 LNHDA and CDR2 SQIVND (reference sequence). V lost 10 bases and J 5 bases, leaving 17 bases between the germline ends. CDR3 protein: CATSQGQGETQYF. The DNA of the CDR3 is TGTGCCACTTCACAGGGCCAGGGGGAGACCCAGTACTTC.

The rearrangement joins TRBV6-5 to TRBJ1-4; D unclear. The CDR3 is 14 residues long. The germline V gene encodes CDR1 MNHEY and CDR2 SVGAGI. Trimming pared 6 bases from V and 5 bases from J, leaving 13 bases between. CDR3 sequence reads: CASRIGVENEKLFF. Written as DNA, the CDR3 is TGTGCCAGCAGGATCGGGGTCGAAAATGAAAAACTGTTTTTT.

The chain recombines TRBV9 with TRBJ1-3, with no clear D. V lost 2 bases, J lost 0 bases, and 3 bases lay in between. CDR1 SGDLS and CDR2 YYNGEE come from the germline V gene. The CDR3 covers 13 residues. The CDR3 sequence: CASSVSSGNTIYF. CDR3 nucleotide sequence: TGTGCCAGCAGCGTCAGCTCTGGAAACACCATATATTTT.

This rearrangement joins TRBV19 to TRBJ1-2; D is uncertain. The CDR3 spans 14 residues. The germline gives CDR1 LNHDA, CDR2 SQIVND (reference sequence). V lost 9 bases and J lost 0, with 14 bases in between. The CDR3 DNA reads TGTGCCAGCTCGTCCAGGTTCCCTAACTATGGCTACACCTTC. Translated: CASSSRFPNYGYTF. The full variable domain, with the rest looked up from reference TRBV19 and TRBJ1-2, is DGGITQSPKYLFRKEGQNVTLSCEQNLNHDAMYWYRQDPGQGLRLIYYSQIVNDFQKGDIAEGYSVSREKKESFPLTVTSAQKNPTAFYLCASSSRFPNYGYTFGSGTRLTVV.